This T cell receptor (beta chain) was profiled in a study of CD8 T cells in ankylosing spondylitis. Study findings and constraints: Researchers report that disease-linked clones proved CD8+ and relatively rare in peripheral blood. In ankylosing spondylitis patients, matched synovial fluid reportedly showed significant enrichment of disease-linked clones. Some motif variants had been reported before (in reactive arthritis synovial fluid and blood). There was a TCR beta motif, made of several highly homologous variants, that appeared characteristic of ankylosing spondylitis blood.

TCR beta libraries were made by quantitative 5'-RACE with molecular barcodes. TCRdb fed the 5' RACE reads into MiXCR, producing one record per CDR3 protein. The table records about 540,000 distinct CDR3 sequences, approximately 11% of them present only once. Trimming removed 8 bases at V and 1 base at J, with 9 bases between. This CDR3 is built from 13 residues. This clonotype showed up many times. Its antigen remains unknown. The V and J genes are TRBV12-3 or TRBV12-4 and TRBJ1-3, with D possibly matching TRBD1 (5 bases). Material: blood, either unsorted or a sorted T cell fraction (not recorded which). This receptor was obtained from a male donor with ankylosing spondylitis. Here the CDR3 DNA reads TGTGCCAGCGACGGGGGGTCTGGAAACACCATATATTTT. Translated, it gives CASDGGSGNTIYF.